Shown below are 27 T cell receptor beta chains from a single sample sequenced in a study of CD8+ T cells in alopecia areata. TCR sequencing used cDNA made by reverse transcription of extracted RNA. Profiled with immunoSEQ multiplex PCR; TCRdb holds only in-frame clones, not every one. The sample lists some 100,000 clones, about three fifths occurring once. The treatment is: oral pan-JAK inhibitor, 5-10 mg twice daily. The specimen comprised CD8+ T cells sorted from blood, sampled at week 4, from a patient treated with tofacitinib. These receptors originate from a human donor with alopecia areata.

CDR3 sequence: CSVVGALTGMNTEAFF. DNA of the CDR3: TGCAGCGTTGTGGGGGCCCTGACAGGAATGAACACTGAAGCTTTCTTT. The chain employs TRBV29-1 and TRBJ1-1, with D possibly matching TRBD1 (6 bases). V lost 4 bases and J 0 bases, leaving 18 bases between the germline ends. The CDR3 loop spans 16 amino acids. CDR1 is SQVTM, CDR2 ANQGSEA, per germline.

As DNA, the CDR3 is TGTGCCAGCAGCTTTCCCGGACAGGGGGCGCCTGAAGCTTTCTTT. Protein product: CASSFPGQGAPEAFF. This chain joins TRBV7-9 and TRBJ1-1; 11 nucleotides agree with TRBD1. The CDR3 is 15 residues long. V lost 3 bases to trimming and J lost 6 bases; unmatched junction nucleotides: 6. CDR1 and CDR2 from the germline V gene are SEHNR and FQNEAQ (reference sequence).

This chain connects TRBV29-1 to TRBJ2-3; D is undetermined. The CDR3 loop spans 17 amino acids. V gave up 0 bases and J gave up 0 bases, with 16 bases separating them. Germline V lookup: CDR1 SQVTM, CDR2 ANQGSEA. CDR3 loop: CSVEDLKIPYSTDTQYF. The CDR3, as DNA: TGCAGCGTTGAAGATCTTAAGATCCCTTATAGCACAGATACGCAGTATTTT.

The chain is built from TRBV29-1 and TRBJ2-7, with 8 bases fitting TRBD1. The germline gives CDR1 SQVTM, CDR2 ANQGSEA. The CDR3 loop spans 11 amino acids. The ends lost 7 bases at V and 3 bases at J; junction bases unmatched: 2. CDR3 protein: CSAGQGYEQYF. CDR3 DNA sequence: TGCAGCGCCGGACAGGGCTACGAGCAGTACTTC.

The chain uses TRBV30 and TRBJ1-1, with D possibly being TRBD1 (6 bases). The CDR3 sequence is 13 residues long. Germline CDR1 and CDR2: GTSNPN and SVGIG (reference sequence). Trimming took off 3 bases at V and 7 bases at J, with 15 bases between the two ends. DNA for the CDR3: TGTGCCTGGAGCTTGGGGGACAACGATGAAGCTTTCTTT. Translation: CAWSLGDNDEAFF.

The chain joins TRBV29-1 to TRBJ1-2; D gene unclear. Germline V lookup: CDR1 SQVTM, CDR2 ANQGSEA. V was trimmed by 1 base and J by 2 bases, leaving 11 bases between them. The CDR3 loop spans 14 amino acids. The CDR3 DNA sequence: TGCAGCGTTGAAGTTAGGCGGGGAAACTATGGCTACACCTTC. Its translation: CSVEVRRGNYGYTF.

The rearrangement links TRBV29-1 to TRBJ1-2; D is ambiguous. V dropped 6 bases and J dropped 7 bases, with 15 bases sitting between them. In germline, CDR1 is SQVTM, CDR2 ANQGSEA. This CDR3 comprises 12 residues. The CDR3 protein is CSVRTLRLGYTF. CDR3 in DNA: TGCAGCGTAAGAACCCTGCGCCTTGGCTACACCTTC.

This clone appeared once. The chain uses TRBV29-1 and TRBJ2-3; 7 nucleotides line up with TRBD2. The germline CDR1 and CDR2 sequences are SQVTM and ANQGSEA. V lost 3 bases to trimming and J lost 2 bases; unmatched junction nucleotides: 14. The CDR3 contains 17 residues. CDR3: CSVEGDYQLKLTDTQYF. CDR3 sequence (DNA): TGCAGCGTTGAGGGGGACTACCAACTAAAACTCACAGATACGCAGTATTTT.

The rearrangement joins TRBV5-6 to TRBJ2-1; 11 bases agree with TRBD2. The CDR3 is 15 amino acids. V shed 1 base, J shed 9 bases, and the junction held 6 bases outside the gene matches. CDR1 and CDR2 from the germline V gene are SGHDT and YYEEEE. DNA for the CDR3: TGTGCCAGCAGCTTGACTAGCGGGGGAAAAAGTGAGCAGTTCTTC. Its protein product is CASSLTSGGKSEQFF.

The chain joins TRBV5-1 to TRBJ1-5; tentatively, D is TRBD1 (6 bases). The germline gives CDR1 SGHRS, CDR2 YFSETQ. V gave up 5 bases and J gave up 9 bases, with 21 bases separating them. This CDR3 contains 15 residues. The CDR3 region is CASSCAGTSVLPQHF. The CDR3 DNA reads TGCGCCAGCAGTTGTGCCGGGACATCAGTCTTGCCCCAGCATTTT.

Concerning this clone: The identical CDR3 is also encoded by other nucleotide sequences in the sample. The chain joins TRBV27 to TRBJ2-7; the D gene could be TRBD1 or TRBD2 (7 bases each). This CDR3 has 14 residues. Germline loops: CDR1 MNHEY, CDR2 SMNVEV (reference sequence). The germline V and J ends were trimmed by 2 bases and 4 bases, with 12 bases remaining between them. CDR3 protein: CASSLTGEGYEQYF. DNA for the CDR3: TGTGCCAGCAGTTTAACAGGGGAGGGTTACGAGCAGTACTTC.

CDR3 sequence: CASSLEATEAFF. For the CDR3, the DNA is TGTGCCAGCTCACTTGAGGCGACTGAAGCTTTCTTT. This chain joins TRBV18 and TRBJ1-1; no clear D. Germline lookup yields CDR1 KGHSH and CDR2 LQKENI. This CDR3 is 12 amino acids long. V was cut by 4 bases and J by 5 bases, with 8 bases left in between.

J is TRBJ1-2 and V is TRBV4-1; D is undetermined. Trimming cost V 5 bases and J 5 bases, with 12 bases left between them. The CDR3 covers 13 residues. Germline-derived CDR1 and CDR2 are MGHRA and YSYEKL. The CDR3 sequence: CASSGSGVYGYTF. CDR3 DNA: TGCGCCAGCAGCGGGAGTGGGGTTTATGGCTACACCTTC.

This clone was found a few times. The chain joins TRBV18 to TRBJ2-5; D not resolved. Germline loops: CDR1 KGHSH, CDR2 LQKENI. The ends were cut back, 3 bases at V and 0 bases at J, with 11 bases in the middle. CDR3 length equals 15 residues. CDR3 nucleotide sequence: TGTGCCAGCTCACCCCCAGCCTTAGACCAAGAGACCCAGTACTTC. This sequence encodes CASSPPALDQETQYF.

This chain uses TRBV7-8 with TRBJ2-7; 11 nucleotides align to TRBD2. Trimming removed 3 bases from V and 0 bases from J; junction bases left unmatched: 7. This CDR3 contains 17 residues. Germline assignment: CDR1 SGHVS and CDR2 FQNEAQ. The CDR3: CASSFSLAGGYSYEQYF. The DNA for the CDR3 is TGTGCCAGCAGCTTTTCTCTAGCGGGGGGTTACTCCTACGAGCAGTACTTC.

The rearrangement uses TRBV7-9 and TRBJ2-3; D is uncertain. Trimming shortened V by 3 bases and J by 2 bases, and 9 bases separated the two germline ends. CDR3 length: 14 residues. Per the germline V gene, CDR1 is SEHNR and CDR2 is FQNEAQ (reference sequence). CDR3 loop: CASSFPEDTDTQYF. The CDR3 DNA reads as TGTGCCAGCAGCTTCCCCGAAGACACAGATACGCAGTATTTT.

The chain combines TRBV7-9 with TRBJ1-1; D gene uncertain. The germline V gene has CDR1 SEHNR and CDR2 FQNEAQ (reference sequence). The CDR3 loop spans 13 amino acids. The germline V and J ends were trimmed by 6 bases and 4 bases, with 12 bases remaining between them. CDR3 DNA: TGTGCCAGCAGTCCACTGGGATCCACTGAAGCTTTCTTT. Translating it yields CASSPLGSTEAFF.

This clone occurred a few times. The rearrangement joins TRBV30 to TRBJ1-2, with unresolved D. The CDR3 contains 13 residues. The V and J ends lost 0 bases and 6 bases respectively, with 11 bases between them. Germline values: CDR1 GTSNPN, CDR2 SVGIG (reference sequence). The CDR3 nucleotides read TGTGCCTGGAGTGTAAACCGGGGAGATGGCTACACCTTC. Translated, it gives CAWSVNRGDGYTF.

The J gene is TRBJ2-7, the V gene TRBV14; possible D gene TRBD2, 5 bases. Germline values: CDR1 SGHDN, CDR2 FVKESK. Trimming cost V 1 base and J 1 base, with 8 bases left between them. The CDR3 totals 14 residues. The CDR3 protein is CASSQASGSYEQYF. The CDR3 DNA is TGTGCCAGCAGCCAAGCCTCGGGGTCCTACGAGCAGTACTTC.

CDR3 DNA: TGCGCCAGCAGCTTTGAGGGAAACAATGAGCAGTTCTTC. It encodes CASSFEGNNEQFF. The chain joins TRBV5-1 to TRBJ2-1, with D maybe TRBD2 (5 bases). The CDR3 sequence is 13 residues long. The germline CDR1 and CDR2 sequences are SGHRS and YFSETQ. Trimming pared 2 bases from V and 5 bases from J, leaving 8 bases between.

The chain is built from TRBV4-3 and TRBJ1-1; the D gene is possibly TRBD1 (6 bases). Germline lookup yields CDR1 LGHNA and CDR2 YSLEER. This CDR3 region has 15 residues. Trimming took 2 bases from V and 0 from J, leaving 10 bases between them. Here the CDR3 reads CASSQRQVLNTEAFF. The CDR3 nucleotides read TGCGCCAGCAGCCAACGACAGGTCTTGAACACTGAAGCTTTCTTT.

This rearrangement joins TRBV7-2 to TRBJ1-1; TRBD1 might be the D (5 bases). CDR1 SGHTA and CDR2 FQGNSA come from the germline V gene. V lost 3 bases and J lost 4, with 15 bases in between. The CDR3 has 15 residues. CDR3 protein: CASSFMGTLGTEAFF. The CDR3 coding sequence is TGTGCCAGCAGCTTCATGGGGACCTTGGGCACTGAAGCTTTCTTT.

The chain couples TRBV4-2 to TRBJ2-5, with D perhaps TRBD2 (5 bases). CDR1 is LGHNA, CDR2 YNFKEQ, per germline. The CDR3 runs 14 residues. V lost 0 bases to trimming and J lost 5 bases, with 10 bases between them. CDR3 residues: CASSQEISEETQYF. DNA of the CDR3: TGTGCCAGCAGCCAAGAGATTAGCGAGGAGACCCAGTACTTC.

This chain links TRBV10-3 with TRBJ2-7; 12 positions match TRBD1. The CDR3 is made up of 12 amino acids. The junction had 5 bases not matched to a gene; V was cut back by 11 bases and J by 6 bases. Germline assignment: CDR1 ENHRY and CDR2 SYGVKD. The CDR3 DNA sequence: TGTGCCTTGGGACAGGGGGCGACCGAGCAGTACTTC. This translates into CALGQGATEQYF.

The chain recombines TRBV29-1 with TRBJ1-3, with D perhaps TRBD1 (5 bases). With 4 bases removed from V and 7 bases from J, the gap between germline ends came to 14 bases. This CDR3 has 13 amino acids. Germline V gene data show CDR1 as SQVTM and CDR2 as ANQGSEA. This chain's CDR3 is CSVVDAGSNTIYF. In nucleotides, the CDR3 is TGCAGCGTTGTGGATGCAGGGTCGAACACCATATATTTT. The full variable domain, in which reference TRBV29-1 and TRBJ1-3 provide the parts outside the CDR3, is SAVISQKPSRDICQRGTSLTIQCQVDSQVTMMFWYRQQPGQSLTLIATANQGSEATYESGFVIDKFPISRPNLTFSTLTVSNMSPEDSSIYLCSVVDAGSNTIYFGEGSWLTVV.

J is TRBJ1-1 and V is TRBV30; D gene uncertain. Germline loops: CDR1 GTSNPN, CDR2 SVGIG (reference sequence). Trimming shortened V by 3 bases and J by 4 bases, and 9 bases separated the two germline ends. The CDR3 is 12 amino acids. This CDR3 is CAWREMSTEAFF. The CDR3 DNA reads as TGTGCCTGGAGGGAGATGAGCACTGAAGCTTTCTTT.

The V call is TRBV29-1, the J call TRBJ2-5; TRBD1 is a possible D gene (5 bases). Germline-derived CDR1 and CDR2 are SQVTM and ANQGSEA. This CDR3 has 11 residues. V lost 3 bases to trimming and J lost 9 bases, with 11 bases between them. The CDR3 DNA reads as TGCAGCGTTGACCAGCTAGGGGCCCAGTACTTC. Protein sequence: CSVDQLGAQYF.